The 5 T cell receptor beta chains in this list originate from one sample, sequenced in a study of shared clonotypes between healthy human individuals. Assay used: immunoSEQ multiplex PCR; TCRdb lists only in-frame clones, some missing. The data contain roughly 2.2 million clones, around 92% of them singletons. Input material: naive CD4+ T cells from PBMCs. Subset reported: CD45RA+ positively selected. Receptor source: a man aged 18 to 30 in good health. Some clones in this sample may be carry-over from other donors' samples.

The chain employs TRBV6-1 and TRBJ2-7; a weak D match, TRBD2 (5 bases). The CDR3 is made up of 13 amino acids. With 3 bases removed from V and 5 bases from J, the gap between germline ends came to 11 bases. Germline V CDR1 and CDR2: MNHNS, SASEGT. The CDR3 is CASSEEEFDEQYF. DNA for the CDR3: TGTGCCAGCAGTGAGGAGGAGTTCGACGAGCAGTACTTC.

This clone showed up just a few times. Other DNA sequences from this sample encode an identical CDR3 as well. The chain links TRBV18 to TRBJ2-3; D ambiguous. Trimming took off 2 bases at V and 3 bases at J, with 3 bases between the two ends. The CDR3 is made up of 12 amino acids. CDR1 is KGHSH, CDR2 LQKENI, per germline. This CDR3 reads CASSPGTDTQYF. CDR3 sequence (DNA): TGTGCCAGCTCACCAGGGACAGATACGCAGTATTTT.

The chain uses TRBV2 and TRBJ2-2; 11 bases match TRBD2. Trimming cost V 7 bases and J 5 bases; bases outside gene matches: 9. The CDR3 loop spans 16 amino acids. Germline loops: CDR1 SNHLY, CDR2 FYNNEI. In DNA, the CDR3 is TGTGCCAGCACTAAACTAGCGGGAGTATTTACCGGGGAGCTGTTTTTT. Encoded protein: CASTKLAGVFTGELFF.

CDR3 DNA: TGTGCCAGCAGTTCAAAGCCGGGACAGGGGTGGTACGAGCAGTACTTC. Translating gives CASSSKPGQGWYEQYF. This chain uses TRBV28 with TRBJ2-7; 10 bases agree with TRBD1. Germline loops: CDR1 MDHEN, CDR2 SYDVKM. The CDR3 is made up of 16 amino acids. The V and J ends lost 4 bases and 4 bases, in that order; junction bases with no gene match: 10.

The CDR3 sequence is CASSWPDSSYGYTF. CDR3 bases: TGCGCCAGCAGCTGGCCTGACAGTTCCTATGGCTACACCTTC. The rearrangement uses TRBV5-1 and TRBJ1-2; weak D call: TRBD1 (5 bases). CDR1 SGHRS and CDR2 YFSETQ come from the germline V gene. V was trimmed by 3 bases and J by 4 bases, leaving 13 bases between them. CDR3 size: 14 residues.